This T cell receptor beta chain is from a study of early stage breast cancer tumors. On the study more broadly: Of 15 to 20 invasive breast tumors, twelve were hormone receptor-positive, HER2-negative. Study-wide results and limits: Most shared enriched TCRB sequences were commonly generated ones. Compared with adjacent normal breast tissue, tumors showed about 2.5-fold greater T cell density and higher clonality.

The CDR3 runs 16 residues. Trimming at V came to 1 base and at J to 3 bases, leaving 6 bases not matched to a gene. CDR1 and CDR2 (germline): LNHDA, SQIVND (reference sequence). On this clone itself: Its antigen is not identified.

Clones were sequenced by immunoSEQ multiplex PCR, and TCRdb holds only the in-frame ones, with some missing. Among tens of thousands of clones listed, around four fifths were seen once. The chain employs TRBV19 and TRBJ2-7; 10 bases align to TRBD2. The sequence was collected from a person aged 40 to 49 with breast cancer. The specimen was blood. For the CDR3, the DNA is TGTGCCAGTAGTATAGCAGCGGGAGGGCCGGACTACGAGCAGTACTTC. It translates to CASSIAAGGPDYEQYF.